This T cell receptor (beta chain) was sequenced in a study of blood T cell repertoires in COVID-19. At the level of the study: Sites in the United States, Italy and Spain provided acute and convalescent COVID-19 samples. Sample material is recorded as cDNA or gDNA derived from T cells, B-cell-depleted T cells, or PBMCs.

Under the authors' procedure: Cell counts per sample came from amplifying reference gene primers. Here immunoSEQ multiplex PCR was the method, and the copy in TCRdb shows in-frame clones only, minus some. V, J and clone size were drawn from that table, and D and trimming were deduced from the DNA. Of 85,000 to 95,000 clones in the sample, about 88% are singletons; the top ten hold approximately 5.6%. V was pared by 7 bases and J by 8 bases, with 14 bases of the junction left unmatched. Germline V gene lookup returns CDR1 WSHSY and CDR2 SAAADI. This CDR3 spans 17 amino acids. J is TRBJ2-1 and V is TRBV10-2; 13 nucleotides match TRBD2. The clonotype originates from a woman at least 80 years old with active COVID-19. Sequencing input: peripheral blood. DNA of the CDR3: TGCGCCAGCACAACCCGGACTAGCGGGAGTTTAAGAGATGAGCAGTTCTTC. Translation: CASTTRTSGSLRDEQFF.